This T cell receptor beta chain was captured by sequencing in a study of regulatory T cells in long-lasting Graves disease (dated by TCRdb to the early 2020s). Study-level background: Antithyroid drugs had been taken for less than 3 months by newly diagnosed Graves' disease patients. This study used TCR sequencing and RNA sequencing of peripheral blood to compare persistent Graves' disease patients against newly diagnosed Graves' disease patients. The study was registered as a clinical trial and conducted in China. A total of approximately 35 samples underwent TCR sequencing: some 13 from persistent and some 20 from newly diagnosed Graves' disease patients. Broad study findings and their caveats: TRBV28, TRBJ1-2 and TRBJ2-5 were preferentially used in persistent disease, while TRBV20-1 and TRBJ2-1 were favored in newly diagnosed disease. Compared with newly diagnosed patients, persistent Graves' disease patients had lower TCR Shannon entropy and fewer highly expanded clones, which suggests clonal expansion. Only the TCR beta chain was sequenced and analyzed. The small sample size was acknowledged by the authors as a limitation that may reduce accuracy. More public clonotypes were shared among persistent patients (under 3,000) than among newly diagnosed patients (approximately 930). The study examined only peripheral blood because the primary lesion, thyroid tissue, could not be accessed.

In this sample, this clonotype turned up many times. It has no known antigen specificity. No per-base quality is available; no much larger clone lies one base away. The library was produced with multiplex PCR. Data came from an Illumina HiSeq 4000. To build TCR beta libraries, CDR3 regions were amplified by Arm-PCR using iRepertoire HTBI primers. PCR products were gel purified before sequencing. As for how the authors treated the data: A total of 62 TRBV and more than twelve TRBJ segments were identified across samples and were used for gene usage analysis of CDR3 amino acid clonotypes. COPE and FqMerger were used to merge filtered high-quality paired reads into contigs. BLAST was used to align contigs to IMGT TRBV, TRBD and TRBJ reference genes, and CDR3 was defined according to IMGT. Any clonotype with a frequency above 0.1% was classified as a highly expanded clone. Shannon entropy was used to measure repertoire diversity, and the Gini coefficient was used to measure V-J evenness. Clonotypes shared by more than one individual were considered public. The public reads were reanalyzed by TCRdb: fastp trimming at Q25, MiXCR alignment, in-frame beta chains only. Under each unique CDR3 protein, matching rows form one entry showing the most common genes and DNA. The V and J calls and clone size come from TCRdb's table, not from the authors' own analysis. This sample lists 450,000 to 500,000 distinct CDR3 sequences; around 15% were detected once. The leading ten clones occupy 9.5% to 15% of the sample.

The germline V gene (reference sequence) gives CDR1 as MNHEY and CDR2 as SMNVEV. Counted from cysteine to phenylalanine, this CDR3 has 16 amino acids. Of the read, only the CDR3 DNA is kept; its 48 bases are in frame from base 1. Relative to germline, V is missing 2 bases and J is missing 8 bases, with 9 bases of the junction outside any gene match. The time point label, read with the paper, signifies: newly diagnosed GD, antithyroid drugs for less than 3 months. For both TCR sequencing and RNA sequencing, RNA was extracted from PBMCs in TRIzol. The diagnosis of Graves' disease followed American Thyroid Association guidelines. Patients for the study were recruited at an endocrinology department in Xi'an, China. From each patient, roughly 9 milliliters of peripheral blood was collected into an EDTA anticoagulant tube. Ficoll Paque Plus density gradient separation was used to isolate PBMCs, and no additional T cell sorting was done. An Agilent 2100 Bioanalyzer and agarose gel were used to check RNA quality, while a NanoDrop 2000 measured RNA concentration.

The sample was also linked to a second study, of T cells in Graves' hyperthyroidism and ophthalmopathy. As noted in the second study: Stable Graves' hyperthyroidism was defined as no progression to ophthalmopathy during 18 months of follow-up. Hyperthyroidism patients were aged 18 to 65 years and newly diagnosed, with disease duration of less than 2 months. The study excluded patients with uncontrolled infections, other autoimmune diseases, pregnancy or lactation. Diagnoses relied on clinical symptoms, serum thyroxine and TRAb, thyroid ultrasound and orbital computed tomography. A first-round RT-PCR of the TCR CDR3 used the HTBI primer set with the Qiagen OneStep RT-PCR kit. Blood samples also contained most of the expanded thyroid clonotypes (frequency above 0.001), which suggests that blood repertoires may reflect thyroid immune responses. A model built on a 13 V-J signature distinguished ophthalmopathy from stable hyperthyroidism, reaching around 87% sensitivity and 81.08% specificity in cross-validation and 80%/75% in testing. In validation, the model predicted progression to ophthalmopathy a median of roughly 6.5 months before onset, with roughly 70% sensitivity and 72.22% specificity. A discovery cohort of roughly 96 patients, fewer than 50 with Graves' ophthalmopathy and over 55 with stable Graves' hyperthyroidism, was used to find distinguishing TCR V-J signatures. Prospective prediction of ophthalmopathy was tested in an independent validation cohort consisting of under 20 hyperthyroidism patients and some 15 patients who later progressed to ophthalmopathy. The roughly 91 discovery patients were randomly divided into training and test sets at a 7:3 ratio. The study also compared thyroid tissue and blood T-cell repertoires from about six Graves' hyperthyroidism patients. Once sampling was done, hyperthyroidism patients were given methimazole at a starting dose of 30 mg daily, whereas ophthalmopathy patients were given high-dose intravenous methylprednisolone. Libraries were constructed in a second round of multiplex PCR, after which size selection and purification were performed. Sequencing of the libraries was done on an Illumina HiSeq2000 using paired-end 100 bp reads. SOAPnuke was used to process the raw data, with reads discarded if the reads contained adapters or uncalled bases, had a mean Phred below 15, or lacked an exact constant-primer or identifier match. High-quality paired reads were merged using COPE v1.2.5, and each unique nucleotide sequence was defined as a clonotype. MiTCR v1.1 was used to align clonotypes to the IMGT TRBV, TRBD and TRBJ reference segments. The analysis included only V-J combinations with a frequency above 0.0001, which together covered 99% to 99.2% of the repertoires. A TCS score was defined as the ratio between F50 (clonal expansion) and ExV (chaos), using BLOSUM62-based TCRdist between CDR3 peptides within each V-J. Welch's t-statistics and random forest reduced 514 V-J features to roughly 13, which were used in a naive Bayes classifier (R e1071). Sample size was not statistically predetermined, and investigators were not blinded to group allocation. According to the paper, TCR Vbeta CDR3 sequencing was carried out on 120 to 150 peripheral blood samples, which came from more than 40 ophthalmopathy, under 85 hyperthyroidism and about 17 progressor patients.

The specimen comprised peripheral blood mononuclear cells (PBMCs), sampled at new diagnosis, from a patient treated with antithyroid drugs. The chain uses TRBV27 and TRBJ2-1; the junction holds 10 bases that match TRBD2. This TCR was recovered from a man between 35 and 55 years old with Graves disease. Donor details come from another sample of the same person, matched by shared clones. CDR3 loop: CASSLLRLAGADEQFF. The nucleotide sequence reads as follows: TGTGCCAGCAGTTTACTTCGGCTAGCGGGGGCGGATGAGCAGTTCTTC.